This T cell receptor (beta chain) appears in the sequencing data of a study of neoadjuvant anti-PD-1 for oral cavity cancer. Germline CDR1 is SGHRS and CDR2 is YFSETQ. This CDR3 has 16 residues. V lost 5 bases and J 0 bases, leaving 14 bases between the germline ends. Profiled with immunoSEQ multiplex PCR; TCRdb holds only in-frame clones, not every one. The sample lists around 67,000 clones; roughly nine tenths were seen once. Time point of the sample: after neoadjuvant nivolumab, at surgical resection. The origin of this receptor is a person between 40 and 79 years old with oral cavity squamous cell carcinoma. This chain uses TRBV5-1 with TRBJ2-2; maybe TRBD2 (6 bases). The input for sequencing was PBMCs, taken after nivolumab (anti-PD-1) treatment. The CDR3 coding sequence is TGCGCCAGCAGTTGGTTAGCGGATGCGAACACCGGGGAGCTGTTTTTT. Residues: CASSWLADANTGELFF.